A single sample is the source of the 12 T cell receptor beta chains below, sequenced in a study of CD8 T cells in ankylosing spondylitis. Study-wide results and caveats: Ankylosing spondylitis blood seemed to carry a telltale TCR beta motif made of several highly homologous variants.

These TCRs are of unknown antigen specificity. MiXCR, applied by TCRdb to the 5' RACE reads, yields one record per CDR3 protein. In the table there are 200,000 to 250,000 distinct CDR3 sequences, 6% to 8% of which are singletons. The specimen was blood, either unsorted or a sorted T cell fraction (not recorded which). These receptors were collected from a male donor with ankylosing spondylitis.

This clonotype was seen at least ten times. The V and J genes are TRBV28 and TRBJ1-2; 7 bases align to TRBD1. The CDR3 sequence is 16 residues long. Germline CDR1 and CDR2: MDHEN and SYDVKM. V shed 5 bases and J 5 bases; nucleotides not matched to a gene: 14. CDR3 sequence: CASSTIIRGPFYGYTF. CDR3 nucleotide sequence: TGTGCCAGCAGTACAATAATAAGGGGGCCGTTTTATGGCTACACCTTC.

Ten or more counts support this clonotype. The V and J genes are TRBV20-1 and TRBJ1-6; a weak D match, TRBD1 (5 bases). Between the trimmed V and J ends, which lost 4 bases and 10 bases, there was a span of 14 bases. Per germline, CDR1 DFQATT and CDR2 SNEGSKA (reference sequence). CDR3 size: 13 residues. DNA for the CDR3: TGCAGTGCTACTTGGGGATGGGGCTCACCCCTCCACTTT. The encoded protein is CSATWGWGSPLHF.

The chain has TRBV20-1 and TRBJ1-5; D is possibly TRBD1 (6 bases). The CDR3 is 14 amino acids. The germline V gene has CDR1 DFQATT and CDR2 SNEGSKA (reference sequence). V lost 0 bases and J 2 bases, leaving 8 bases between the germline ends. CDR3 DNA: TGCAGTGCTAGAGAGGGGGGCGGCAATCAGCCCCAGCATTTT. Translated, it gives CSAREGGGNQPQHF.

V is TRBV29-1 and J is TRBJ2-1, with D possibly being TRBD1 or TRBD2 (6 bases each). The CDR3 runs to 13 residues. CDR1 and CDR2 from the germline V gene are SQVTM and ANQGSEA. V lost 4 bases and J lost 10, with 17 bases in between. The CDR3 DNA sequence: TGCAGCGTTGGGACTAAGGGGGAGATAGAGCAGTTCTTC. This encodes CSVGTKGEIEQFF.

This clonotype was counted many times. This rearrangement joins TRBV7-6 to TRBJ2-5, with D hard to call. The germline gives CDR1 SGHVS, CDR2 FNYEAQ. This CDR3 comprises 13 residues. V was shortened by 2 bases and J by 5 bases, with 9 bases between the two germline ends. Here the CDR3 DNA reads TGTGCCAGCAGCTTATATTCGCGGGAGACCCAGTACTTC. Translated: CASSLYSRETQYF.

This clonotype has more than one count but fewer than ten. This chain uses TRBV4-3 with TRBJ2-7, with 8 bases matching TRBD1. Germline CDR1 reads LGHNA; CDR2 reads YSLEER. The junction had 7 bases not matched to a gene; V was cut back by 1 base and J by 5 bases. This CDR3 has 15 residues. This CDR3 reads CASSQGSGGLNEQYF. The CDR3 bases are TGCGCCAGCAGCCAAGGGTCAGGGGGCCTCAACGAGCAGTACTTC.

The V and J genes are TRBV6-1 and TRBJ2-3; 14 bases map to TRBD2. Germline CDR1 is MNHNS and CDR2 is SASEGT. The CDR3 is 15 residues long. Losses at the gene ends were 7 bases for V and 4 bases for J; bases not matched to a gene: 4. Here the CDR3 reads CASIGTSGGADTQYF. As DNA, the CDR3 is TGTGCCAGCATTGGGACTAGCGGGGGAGCAGATACGCAGTATTTT.

This clonotype was seen a handful of times. The V call is TRBV11-2, the J call TRBJ2-1; D is unclear. Germline lookup yields CDR1 SGHAT and CDR2 FQNNGV. V lost 3 bases and J 12 bases, leaving 12 bases between the germline ends. This CDR3 region has 12 residues. CDR3 bases: TGTGCCAGCAGCTTTTCAGTGGGGTGGCAGTTCTTC. Its translation is CASSFSVGWQFF.

This clonotype has a count of ten or more. The J gene is TRBJ2-1, the V gene TRBV27; 11 bases align to TRBD2. Trimming took 2 bases from V and 4 from J; bases not matched to a gene: 1. The CDR3 is made up of 15 amino acids. The germline gives CDR1 MNHEY, CDR2 SMNVEV (reference sequence). As DNA, the CDR3 is TGTGCCAGCAGTTTAATAGCGGGAGGGTACAATGAGCAGTTCTTC. The encoded protein is CASSLIAGGYNEQFF.

The sample holds many counts of this clonotype. This chain uses TRBV10-3 with TRBJ1-5; weak D call: TRBD1 (5 bases). The CDR3 covers 16 residues. The germline V gene has CDR1 ENHRY and CDR2 SYGVKD. The V end lost 1 base, the J end lost 3 bases, and 13 bases lay between the germline ends. The chain's CDR3 is CAISELSPGPNQPQHF. The CDR3 DNA follows: TGTGCCATCAGTGAGTTGTCACCAGGGCCCAATCAGCCCCAGCATTTT.

In this sample, this clonotype turned up many times. The V call is TRBV24-1, the J call TRBJ2-5; D ambiguous. V was shortened by 0 bases and J by 2 bases, with 6 bases between the two germline ends. The CDR3 is 14 amino acids. Germline lookup yields CDR1 KGHDR and CDR2 SFDVKD. The CDR3: CATSDLGSQETQYF. The CDR3 region has the DNA TGTGCCACCAGTGATTTGGGCAGTCAAGAGACCCAGTACTTC.

This clonotype was recorded many times. This sequence joins TRBV5-5 and TRBJ1-1; D is ambiguous. The length of the CDR3 is 12 residues. V was cut by 0 bases and J by 6 bases, with 6 bases left in between. Germline assignment: CDR1 SGHKS and CDR2 YYEKEE (reference sequence). Here the CDR3 reads CASSLAKAEAFF. The CDR3 region has the DNA TGTGCCAGCAGCTTGGCAAAGGCTGAAGCTTTCTTT. Supplemented by reference TRBV5-5 and TRBJ1-1, the full variable domain reads DAGVTQSPTHLIKTRGQQVTLRCSPISGHKSVSWYQQVLGQGPQFIFQYYEKEERGRGNFPDRFSARQFPNYSSELNVNALLLGDSALYLCASSLAKAEAFFGQGTRLTVV.